This is a list of T cell receptor beta chains from one sample in a study of human CD8 memory T cell subsets. With the 5' RACE reads reprocessed, TCRdb shows one record per CDR3 protein and no DNA. The sample totals approximately 7,000 distinct CDR3 sequences. Sequencing was performed on CD8+ T cells from PBMCs. Receptors originate from a human donor in good health. CDR3s include the opening cysteine and the closing phenylalanine or tryptophan. Rows may omit the clone size; those that give it use once, few, many or a size class.

-	TRBV20-1	TRBJ2-7	CSGGISYEQYF
-	TRBV28	TRBJ2-7	CASSLGVASGRFYEQYF
-	TRBV28	TRBJ2-7	CASSLEATGVFYEQYF
-	TRBV14	TRBJ2-1	CASSAVIAGFNEQFF
-	TRBV27	TRBJ2-1	CASSPGRSGKGGNEQFF
-	TRBV7-2	TRBJ2-1	CASSGTGTYNEQFF
-	TRBV28	TRBJ2-7	CASSFPTTREQYF
medium-sized	TRBV29-1	TRBJ2-2	CSVGSGAPNTGELFF
-	TRBV20-1	TRBJ1-1	CSARDVGIEAFF
-	TRBV12-3/TRBV12-4	TRBJ2-1	CASSPTGTHPNNEQFF